A selection of T cell receptor beta chains follows, all from one sample in a study of OX40 agonist ivuxolimab in advanced cancers. TCRdb's copy holds only in-frame clones and misses some; the assay was immunoSEQ multiplex PCR. Counted here are around 79,000 clones, about 92% occurring once; the ten biggest clones make up 8.5% to 10%. Specimen: CD4+ or CD8+ T cells sorted from blood, collected in a trial of the OX40 agonist ivuxolimab. The receptors shown here come from an adult with an advanced solid tumor such as melanoma, head and neck, liver or kidney cancer. CDR3s include the opening cysteine and the closing phenylalanine or tryptophan. The D gene is left open where the match is weak. The listing skips clone size in some rows; elsewhere it reads once, few, many or a size class.

14	TRBV15	TRBD2	TRBJ2-3	NA	TGTGCCACCAGTACTAGCGGGGGCACAGATACGCAGTATTTT	CATSTSGGTDTQYF
16	TRBV5-5	NA	TRBJ2-3	NA	TGTGCCAGCAGCTCCAATTTCTTGGGGGACCAAGATACGCAGTATTTT	CASSSNFLGDQDTQYF
15	TRBV12-5	TRBD1	TRBJ1-2	NA	TGTGCTAGTGGTTTGCCAAGACAGGGCTACTATGGCTACACCTTC	CASGLPRQGYYGYTF
15	TRBV27	NA	TRBJ2-7	NA	TGTGCCAGCAGTTTATCCGACCCAGGACTCTACGAGCAGTACTTC	CASSLSDPGLYEQYF
15	TRBV6-1	TRBD1	TRBJ1-2	NA	TGTGCCAGCAGTGAATTTCAGCAGGGGGCGCATGGCTACACCTTC	CASSEFQQGAHGYTF
14	TRBV15	NA	TRBJ2-7	NA	TGTGCCACCAGCAGAAAGGAGGGAGCCTACGAGCAGTACTTC	CATSRKEGAYEQYF
13	TRBV12-5	NA	TRBJ1-6	once	TGTGCTAGTGGTTTGGGGCCGGGTTCACCCCTCCACTTT	CASGLGPGSPLHF
14	TRBV19	NA	TRBJ1-2	NA	TGTGCCAGTACCGCCCCGTTCCAAGTTCACGGCTACACCTTC	CASTAPFQVHGYTF
15	TRBV4-1	NA	TRBJ2-7	NA	TGCGCCAGCAGCCAGCGGGCGGAGGGTTCCTACGAGCAGTACTTC	CASSQRAEGSYEQYF
15	TRBV7-9	TRBD2	TRBJ2-3	NA	TGTGCCAGCAGCCATAGCGGGGCCGCGACAGATACGCAGTATTTT	CASSHSGAATDTQYF
14	TRBV19	NA	TRBJ1-6	NA	TGTGCCAGTAGTATCCTGTTGGGTGGATCACCCCTCCACTTT	CASSILLGGSPLHF
15	TRBV10-1	NA	TRBJ1-5	once	TGCGCCAGCAGTGGGGCCTCTGATAGCAATCAGCCCCAGCATTTT	CASSGASDSNQPQHF
14	TRBV19	NA	TRBJ1-5	NA	TGTGCCAGTAGTATACCGGGGGGGAATCAGCCCCAGCATTTT	CASSIPGGNQPQHF
14	TRBV2	TRBD1	TRBJ2-2	NA	TGTGCCACAAGGACAGGGCCGAACACCGGGGAGCTGTTTTTT	CATRTGPNTGELFF
14	TRBV7-9	NA	TRBJ1-1	NA	TGTGCCAGCAGCTTAGCGGTAGCGGGCCCTGAAGCTTTCTTT	CASSLAVAGPEAFF
18	TRBV11-2	TRBD2	TRBJ2-3	NA	TGTGCCAGCAGCGCGATACCCTTGGGAGCGGGGGGGCCGGATACGCAGTATTTT	CASSAIPLGAGGPDTQYF
16	TRBV7-3	NA	TRBJ2-1	NA	TGTGCCAGCAGCTTAGGGCTAGCGGCAGGGGGCAATGAGCAGTTCTTC	CASSLGLAAGGNEQFF
15	TRBV7-9	NA	TRBJ2-2	NA	TGTGCCAGCAGCTCGGACACCGGTGGACCCGGGGAGCTGTTTTTT	CASSSDTGGPGELFF
20	TRBV2	TRBD2	TRBJ2-2	NA	TGTGCCAGCAGTGATGGCGGCAGGGTAGCGGGGGCCGCGAACACCGGGGAGCTGTTTTTT	CASSDGGRVAGAANTGELFF
18	TRBV4-3	TRBD1	TRBJ1-4	NA	TGCGCCAGCAGCCAGGGAGCGGGACAGGGCTTTAAGAGGGAAAAACTGTTTTTT	CASSQGAGQGFKREKLFF
17	TRBV5-1	TRBD2	TRBJ2-1	NA	TGCGCCAGCAGCTTGGATAGCGGGGGATTACGATACAATGAGCAGTTCTTC	CASSLDSGGLRYNEQFF
15	TRBV29-1	TRBD2	TRBJ2-1	NA	TGCAGCGTTGAATGGCGGGGGTCCCACTACAATGAGCAGTTCTTC	CSVEWRGSHYNEQFF
14	TRBV27	TRBD1	TRBJ1-5	NA	TGTGCCAGCAGTTTTACAGGGGAGGGCCAGCCCCAGCATTTT	CASSFTGEGQPQHF
15	TRBV7-8	TRBD1	TRBJ2-7	NA	TGTGCCAGCAGCTTCGTAGGACAGGGCGTCGACGAGCAGTACTTC	CASSFVGQGVDEQYF
16	TRBV10-1	NA	TRBJ2-2	NA	TGCGCCAGCAGTGATAATAGCGAGCCAGACACCGGGGAGCTGTTTTTT	CASSDNSEPDTGELFF
15	TRBV12-5	NA	TRBJ1-2	NA	TGTGCTAGTGGCGCCCCCGGGGCCCTAAACTATGGCTACACCTTC	CASGAPGALNYGYTF
16	TRBV9	TRBD2	TRBJ2-5	NA	TGTGCCAGCAGCGTAGAGGAGCGGGGGGGCAGGGAGACCCAGTACTTC	CASSVEERGGRETQYF
14	TRBV6-5	NA	TRBJ2-2	NA	TGTGCCAGCAGTACGACAGGCGAAACCGGGGAGCTGTTTTTT	CASSTTGETGELFF
16	TRBV21-1	NA	TRBJ1-1	NA	TGTGCCAGCAGGGATAACTCTCTTCTAGGAGGCACTGAAGCTTTCTTT	CASRDNSLLGGTEAFF
14	TRBV12-5	TRBD1	TRBJ1-1	few	TGTGCTAGTGGTTGGGGGACAGTGAACACTGAAGCTTTCTTT	CASGWGTVNTEAFF
13	TRBV7-9	NA	TRBJ1-2	NA	TGTGCCAGCAGTTTCCTTGGGGGCTATGGCTACACCTTC	CASSFLGGYGYTF
15	TRBV7-9	NA	TRBJ1-4	NA	TGTGCCAGCAGCCCGAGACAGAATTCTAATGAAAAACTGTTTTTT	CASSPRQNSNEKLFF
14	TRBV13	NA	TRBJ2-7	NA	TGTGCCAGCAGCCCTGACAGGAGCTCCTACGAGCAGTACTTC	CASSPDRSSYEQYF
14	TRBV19	NA	TRBJ1-1	NA	TGTGCCAGTAGGAAGTCTATAATGAACACTGAAGCTTTCTTT	CASRKSIMNTEAFF
16	TRBV2	NA	TRBJ1-6	few	TGTGCCAGCAGCGGCCGACAGGAGGGCGATAATTCACCCCTCCACTTT	CASSGRQEGDNSPLHF
11	TRBV27	NA	TRBJ2-3	NA	TGTGCCAGCAGTTTTTCCGATACGCAGTATTTT	CASSFSDTQYF
15	TRBV27	TRBD2	TRBJ2-1	NA	TGTGCCAGCAGTCTCCTAGGGACTAGCGGTAGTGAGCAGTTCTTC	CASSLLGTSGSEQFF
15	TRBV28	NA	TRBJ2-7	NA	TGTGCCAGCAGTTTTCTCCAGGGGTCTTCCTACGAGCAGTACTTC	CASSFLQGSSYEQYF
15	TRBV5-4	TRBD1	TRBJ1-2	NA	TGTGCCAGCACCATCGGGGGACAGCAGATCTATGGCTACACCTTC	CASTIGGQQIYGYTF
15	TRBV9	NA	TRBJ1-5	NA	TGTGCCAGCAGCCCTGGGGGGGGTGGCAATCAGCCCCAGCATTTT	CASSPGGGGNQPQHF